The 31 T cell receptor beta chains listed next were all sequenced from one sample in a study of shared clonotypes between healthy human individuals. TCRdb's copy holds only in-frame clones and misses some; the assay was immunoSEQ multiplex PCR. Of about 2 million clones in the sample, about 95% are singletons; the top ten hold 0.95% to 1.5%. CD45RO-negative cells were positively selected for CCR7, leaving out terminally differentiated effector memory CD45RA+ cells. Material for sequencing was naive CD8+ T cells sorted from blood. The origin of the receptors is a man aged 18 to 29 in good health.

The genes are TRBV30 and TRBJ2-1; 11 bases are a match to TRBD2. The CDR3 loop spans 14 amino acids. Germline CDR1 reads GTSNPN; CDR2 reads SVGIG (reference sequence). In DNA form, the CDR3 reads TGTGCTCGACCGGGTAGCGGGAGGGGCAATGAGCAGTTCTTC. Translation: CARPGSGRGNEQFF.

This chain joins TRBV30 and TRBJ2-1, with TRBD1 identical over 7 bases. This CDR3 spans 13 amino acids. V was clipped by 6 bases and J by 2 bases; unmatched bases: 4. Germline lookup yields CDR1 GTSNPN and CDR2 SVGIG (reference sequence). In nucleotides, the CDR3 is TGTGCCTGCCCGAGGGGGCCCTACAATGAGCAGTTCTTC. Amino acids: CACPRGPYNEQFF. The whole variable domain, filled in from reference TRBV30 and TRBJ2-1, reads SQTIHQWPATLVQPVGSPLSLECTVEGTSNPNLYWYRQAAGRGLQLLFYSVGIGQISSEVPQNLSASRPQDRQFILSSKKLLLSDSGFYLCACPRGPYNEQFFGPGTRLTVL.

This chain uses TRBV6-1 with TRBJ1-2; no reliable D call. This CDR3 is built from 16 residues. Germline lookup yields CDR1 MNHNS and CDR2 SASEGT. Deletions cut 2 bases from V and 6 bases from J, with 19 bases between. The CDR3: CASSESLGRPGDGYTF. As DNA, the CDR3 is TGTGCCAGCAGTGAATCTCTTGGCAGACCTGGGGATGGCTACACCTTC.

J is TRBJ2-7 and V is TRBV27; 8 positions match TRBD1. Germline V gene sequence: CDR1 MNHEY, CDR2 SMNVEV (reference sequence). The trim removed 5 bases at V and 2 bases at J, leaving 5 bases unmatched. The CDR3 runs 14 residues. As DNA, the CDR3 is TGTGCCAGCAGTCCGCACAGGGGGACCTACGAGCAGTACTTC. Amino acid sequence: CASSPHRGTYEQYF.

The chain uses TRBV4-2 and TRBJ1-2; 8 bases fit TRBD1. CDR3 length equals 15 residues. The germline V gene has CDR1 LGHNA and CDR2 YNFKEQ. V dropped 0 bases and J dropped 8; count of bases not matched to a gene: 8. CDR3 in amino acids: CASSQDRPGGVGYTF. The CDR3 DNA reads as TGTGCCAGCAGCCAAGATCGACCAGGGGGCGTCGGCTACACCTTC.

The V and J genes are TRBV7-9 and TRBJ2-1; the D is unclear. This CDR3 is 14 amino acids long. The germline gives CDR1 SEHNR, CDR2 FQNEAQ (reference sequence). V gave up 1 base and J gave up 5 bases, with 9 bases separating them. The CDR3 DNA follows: TGTGCCAGCAGCTTAGTCGGCAGTAACAATGAGCAGTTCTTC. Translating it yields CASSLVGSNNEQFF.

The CDR3 protein is CASSLNRVTGTGELFF. The DNA for the CDR3 is TGTGCCAGCAGCTTAAATCGGGTAACGGGCACCGGGGAGCTGTTTTTT. V is TRBV7-9 and J is TRBJ2-2; D gene unclear. The CDR3 runs to 16 residues. CDR1 and CDR2 from the germline V gene are SEHNR and FQNEAQ (reference sequence). Trimming removed 2 bases at V and 4 bases at J, with 14 bases between.

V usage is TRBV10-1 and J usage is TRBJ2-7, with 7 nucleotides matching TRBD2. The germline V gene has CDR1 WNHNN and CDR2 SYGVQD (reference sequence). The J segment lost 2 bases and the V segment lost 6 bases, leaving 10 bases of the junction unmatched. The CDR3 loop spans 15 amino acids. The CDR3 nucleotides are TGCGCCAGCAGCCCGTCGGGGGGTTCGGCCTACGAGCAGTACTTC. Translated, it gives CASSPSGGSAYEQYF.

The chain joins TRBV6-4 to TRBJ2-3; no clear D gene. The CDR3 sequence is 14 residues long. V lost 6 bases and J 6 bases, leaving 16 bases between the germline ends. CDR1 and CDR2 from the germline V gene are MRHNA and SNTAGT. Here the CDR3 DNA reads TGTGCCAGCAGCGCCGGTGGGCCGTTGGATACGCAGTATTTT. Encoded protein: CASSAGGPLDTQYF.

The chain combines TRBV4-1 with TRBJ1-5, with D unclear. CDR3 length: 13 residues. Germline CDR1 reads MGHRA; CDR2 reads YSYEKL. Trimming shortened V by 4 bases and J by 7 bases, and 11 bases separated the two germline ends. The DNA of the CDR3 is TGCGCCAGCAGCCTCGGACCATCCCAGCCCCAGCATTTT. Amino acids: CASSLGPSQPQHF.

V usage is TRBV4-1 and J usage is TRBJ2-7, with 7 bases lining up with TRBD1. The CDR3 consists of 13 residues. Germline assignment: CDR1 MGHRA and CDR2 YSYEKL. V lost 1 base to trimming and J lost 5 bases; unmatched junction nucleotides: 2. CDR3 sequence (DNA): TGCGCCAGCAGCCAAGTAACAGGGGACGAGCAGTACTTC. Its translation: CASSQVTGDEQYF.

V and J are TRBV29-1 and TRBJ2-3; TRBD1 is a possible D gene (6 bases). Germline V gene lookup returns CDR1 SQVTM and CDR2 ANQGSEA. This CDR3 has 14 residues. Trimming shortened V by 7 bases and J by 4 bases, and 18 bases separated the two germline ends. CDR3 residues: CSAVGHPPPDTQYF. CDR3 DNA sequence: TGCAGCGCCGTGGGACACCCTCCTCCAGATACGCAGTATTTT.

This CDR3 is CASSTPRGDNEKLFF. The CDR3 bases are TGTGCCAGTAGTACCCCCAGGGGAGATAATGAAAAACTGTTTTTT. The chain is built from TRBV19 and TRBJ1-4; possible D gene TRBD1, 6 bases. Trimming took 4 bases from V and 4 from J, leaving 13 bases between them. The germline gives CDR1 LNHDA, CDR2 SQIVND (reference sequence). This CDR3 spans 15 amino acids.

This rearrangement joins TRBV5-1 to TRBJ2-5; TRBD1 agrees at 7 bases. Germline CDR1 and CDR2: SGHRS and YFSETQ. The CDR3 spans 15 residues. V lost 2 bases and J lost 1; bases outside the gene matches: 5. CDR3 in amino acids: CASSLRGHPQETQYF. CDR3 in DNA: TGCGCCAGCAGCTTAAGGGGGCACCCCCAAGAGACCCAGTACTTC.

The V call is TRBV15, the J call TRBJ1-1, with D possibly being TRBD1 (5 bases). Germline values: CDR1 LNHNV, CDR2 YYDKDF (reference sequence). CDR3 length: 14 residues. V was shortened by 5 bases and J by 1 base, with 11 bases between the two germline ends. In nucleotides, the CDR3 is TGTGCCACCAGCGGGGGAAGGCCGAACACTGAAGCTTTCTTT. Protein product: CATSGGRPNTEAFF.

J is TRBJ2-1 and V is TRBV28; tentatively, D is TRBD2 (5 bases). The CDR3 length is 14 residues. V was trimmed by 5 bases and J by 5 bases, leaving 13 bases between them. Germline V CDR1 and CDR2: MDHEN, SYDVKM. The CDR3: CASSLQWRDNEQFF. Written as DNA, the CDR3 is TGTGCCAGCAGTCTCCAATGGCGGGACAATGAGCAGTTCTTC.

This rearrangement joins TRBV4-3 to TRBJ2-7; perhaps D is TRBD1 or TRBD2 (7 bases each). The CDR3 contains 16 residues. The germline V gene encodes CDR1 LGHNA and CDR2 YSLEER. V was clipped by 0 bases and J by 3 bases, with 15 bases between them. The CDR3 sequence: CASSQDTGEGHYEQYF. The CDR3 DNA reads TGCGCCAGCAGCCAAGATACAGGGGAGGGACACTACGAGCAGTACTTC.

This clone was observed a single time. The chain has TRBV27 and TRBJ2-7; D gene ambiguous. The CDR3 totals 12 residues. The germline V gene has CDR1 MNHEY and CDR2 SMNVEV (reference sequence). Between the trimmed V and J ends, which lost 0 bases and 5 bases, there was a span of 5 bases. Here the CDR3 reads CASSLSSNEQYF. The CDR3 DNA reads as TGTGCCAGCAGTTTATCGTCTAACGAGCAGTACTTC.

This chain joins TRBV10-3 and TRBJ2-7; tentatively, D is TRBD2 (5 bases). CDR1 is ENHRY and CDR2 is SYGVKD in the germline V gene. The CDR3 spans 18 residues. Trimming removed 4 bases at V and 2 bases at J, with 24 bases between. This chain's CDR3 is CAISGFPQEVSGPYEQYF. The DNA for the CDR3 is TGTGCCATCAGTGGGTTTCCCCAGGAGGTTTCGGGCCCCTACGAGCAGTACTTC.

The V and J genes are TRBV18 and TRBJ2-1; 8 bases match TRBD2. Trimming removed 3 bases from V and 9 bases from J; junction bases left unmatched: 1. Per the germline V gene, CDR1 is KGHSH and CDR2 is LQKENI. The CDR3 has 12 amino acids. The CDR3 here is CASSPSGSEQFF. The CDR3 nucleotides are TGTGCCAGCTCACCCAGCGGGAGTGAGCAGTTCTTC.

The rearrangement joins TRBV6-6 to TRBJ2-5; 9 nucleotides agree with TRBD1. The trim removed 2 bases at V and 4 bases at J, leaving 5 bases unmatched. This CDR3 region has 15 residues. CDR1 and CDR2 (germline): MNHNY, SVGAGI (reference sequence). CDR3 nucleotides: TGTGCCAGCAGTTACCAGGGACAGGGCCCAGAGACCCAGTACTTC. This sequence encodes CASSYQGQGPETQYF.

The CDR3 region has the DNA TGTGCCAGCAGCTTGAGAAGTGCGACAGGGGGCGAAGACGAGCAGTACTTC. This translates into CASSLRSATGGEDEQYF. J is TRBJ2-7 and V is TRBV13, with 10 bases aligning to TRBD1. The CDR3 runs to 17 residues. Looked up from germline, CDR1 is PRHDT and CDR2 is FYEKMQ (reference sequence). Germline trimming cut 3 bases from V and 5 bases from J; bases unmatched to any gene: 13.

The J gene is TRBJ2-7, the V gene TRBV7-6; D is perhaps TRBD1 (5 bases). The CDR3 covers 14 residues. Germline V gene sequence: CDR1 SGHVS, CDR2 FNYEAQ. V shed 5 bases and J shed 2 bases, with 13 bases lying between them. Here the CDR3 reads CASSPGPGPYEQYF. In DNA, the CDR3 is TGTGCCAGCAGCCCGGGCCCAGGGCCCTACGAGCAGTACTTC.

Here the CDR3 reads CASSGLAGGTTDTQYF. As DNA, the CDR3 is TGTGCCAGCAGCGGGCTAGCGGGGGGGACCACAGATACGCAGTATTTT. V gene TRBV9 combines with J gene TRBJ2-3; 12 bases are a match to TRBD2. CDR3 length: 16 residues. Germline CDR1 SGDLS, CDR2 YYNGEE. The J segment lost 2 bases and the V segment lost 3 bases, leaving 4 bases of the junction unmatched.

Written as DNA, the CDR3 is TGTGCCAGCAGCCCCACTTCGGAGGGCGAGCAGTACTTC. Translation: CASSPTSEGEQYF. The V call is TRBV7-2, the J call TRBJ2-7, with D perhaps matching TRBD2 (6 bases). Germline CDR1 and CDR2: SGHTA and FQGNSA. This CDR3 comprises 13 residues. V lost 5 bases and J 6 bases, leaving 14 bases between the germline ends.

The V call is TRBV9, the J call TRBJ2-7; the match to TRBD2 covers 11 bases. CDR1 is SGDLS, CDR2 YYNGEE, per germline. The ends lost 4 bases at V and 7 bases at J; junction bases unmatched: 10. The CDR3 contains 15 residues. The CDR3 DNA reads TGTGCCAGCAGCTTAGGGACTAGCGGTGCAAGGGAGCAGTACTTC. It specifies CASSLGTSGAREQYF.

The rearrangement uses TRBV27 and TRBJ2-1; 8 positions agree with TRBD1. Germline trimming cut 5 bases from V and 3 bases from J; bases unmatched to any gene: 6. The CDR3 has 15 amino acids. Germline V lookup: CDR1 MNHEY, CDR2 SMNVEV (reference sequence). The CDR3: CASSQTGGVYNEQFF. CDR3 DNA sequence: TGTGCCAGCAGTCAAACAGGGGGAGTCTACAATGAGCAGTTCTTC.

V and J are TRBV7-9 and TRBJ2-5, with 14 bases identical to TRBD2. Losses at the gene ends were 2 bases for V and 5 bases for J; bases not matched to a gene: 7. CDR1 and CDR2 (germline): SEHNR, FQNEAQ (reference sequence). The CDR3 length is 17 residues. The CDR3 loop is CASSLPGLAGVFETQYF. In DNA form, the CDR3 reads TGTGCCAGCAGCTTACCGGGACTAGCGGGAGTATTTGAGACCCAGTACTTC.

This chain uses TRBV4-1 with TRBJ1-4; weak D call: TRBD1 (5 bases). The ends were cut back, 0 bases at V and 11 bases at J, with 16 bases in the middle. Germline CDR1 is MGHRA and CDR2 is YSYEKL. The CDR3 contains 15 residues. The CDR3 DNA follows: TGCGCCAGCAGCCAAGAAACTGCGCAGGGAGGGAAACTGTTTTTT. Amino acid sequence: CASSQETAQGGKLFF.

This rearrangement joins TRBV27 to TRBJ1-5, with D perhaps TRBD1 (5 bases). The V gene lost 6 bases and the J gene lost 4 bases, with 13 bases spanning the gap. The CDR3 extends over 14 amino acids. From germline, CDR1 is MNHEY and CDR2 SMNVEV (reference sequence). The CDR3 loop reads CASSRGTRNQPQHF. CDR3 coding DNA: TGTGCCAGCAGCCGCGGGACTCGAAATCAGCCCCAGCATTTT.

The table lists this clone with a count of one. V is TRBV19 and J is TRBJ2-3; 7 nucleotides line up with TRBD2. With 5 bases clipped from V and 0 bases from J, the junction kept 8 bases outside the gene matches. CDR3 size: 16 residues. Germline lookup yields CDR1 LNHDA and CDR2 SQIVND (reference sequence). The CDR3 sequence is CASSDRLAASTDTQYF. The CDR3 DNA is TGTGCCAGTAGTGACCGACTAGCAGCTAGCACAGATACGCAGTATTTT.